This T cell receptor beta chain derives from a study of blood T cell repertoires in COVID-19. Background on the study: Sample material is recorded as cDNA or gDNA derived from T cells, B-cell-depleted T cells, or PBMCs.

The data were produced by immunoSEQ multiplex PCR, yet TCRdb's version contains in-frame clones alone and is incomplete. Counted here are fewer than 350,000 clones, 85% to 90% occurring once; the ten biggest clones make up more than 10%. Trimming shortened V by 3 bases and J by 6 bases, and 18 bases separated the two germline ends. Germline V gene sequence: CDR1 KGHSH, CDR2 LQKENI. This CDR3 comprises 16 residues. The source material was peripheral blood. This rearrangement joins TRBV18 to TRBJ2-1, with D possibly being TRBD2 (6 bases). The clonotype comes from a woman aged 30 to 39 with COVID-19, enrolled during active disease. CDR3 in DNA: TGTGCCAGCTCACCGCCAGTTGGGGGGACCAGCAATGAGCAGTTCTTC. Its translation: CASSPPVGGTSNEQFF.